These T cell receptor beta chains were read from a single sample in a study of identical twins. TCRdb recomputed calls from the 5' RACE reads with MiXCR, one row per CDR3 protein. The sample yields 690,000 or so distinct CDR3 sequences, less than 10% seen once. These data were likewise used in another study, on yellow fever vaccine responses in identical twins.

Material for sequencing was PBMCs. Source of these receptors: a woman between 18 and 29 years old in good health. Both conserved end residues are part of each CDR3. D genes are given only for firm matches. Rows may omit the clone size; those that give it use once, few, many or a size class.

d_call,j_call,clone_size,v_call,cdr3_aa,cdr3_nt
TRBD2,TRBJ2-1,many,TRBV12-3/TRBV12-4,CASSPGLAANEQFF,TGTGCCAGCAGTCCGGGACTAGCTGCCAATGAGCAGTTCTTC
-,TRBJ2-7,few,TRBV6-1,CASSRDQLGEQYF,TGTGCCAGCAGTCGGGACCAACTCGGAGAGCAGTACTTC
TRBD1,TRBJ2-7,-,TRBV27,CASSLTQGLSYEQYF,TGTGCCAGCAGTTTGACACAGGGGTTATCCTACGAGCAGTACTTC
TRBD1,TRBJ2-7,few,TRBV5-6,CASSIDREPPYEQYF,TGTGCCAGCAGCATTGACAGGGAGCCTCCCTACGAGCAGTACTTC
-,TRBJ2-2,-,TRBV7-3,CASSLMGAFTGELFF,TGTGCCAGCAGCTTAATGGGCGCCTTCACCGGGGAGCTGTTTTTT
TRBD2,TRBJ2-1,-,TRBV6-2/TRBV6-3,CASNPGLAGMVVQFF,TGTGCCAGCAACCCCGGACTAGCGGGAATGGTGGTGCAGTTCTTC
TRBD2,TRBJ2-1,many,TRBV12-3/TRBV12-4,CASSLLSGGPYNEQFF,TGTGCCAGCAGTCTACTATCGGGAGGGCCCTACAATGAGCAGTTCTTC
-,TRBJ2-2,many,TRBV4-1,CASSQDPPGLFPATGELFF,TGCGCCAGCAGCCAAGACCCTCCCGGGCTCTTCCCGGCCACCGGGGAGCTGTTTTTT
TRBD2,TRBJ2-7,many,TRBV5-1,CASSGMTSGGYEQYF,TGCGCCAGCAGCGGTATGACTAGCGGGGGTTACGAGCAGTACTTC
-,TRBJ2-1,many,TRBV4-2,CASSQVGGTYNEQFF,TGTGCCAGCAGCCAAGTAGGTGGAACCTACAATGAGCAGTTCTTC
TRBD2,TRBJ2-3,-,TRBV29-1,CSVDGTSSTDTQYF,TGCAGCGTTGACGGGACTAGTTCTACAGATACGCAGTATTTT
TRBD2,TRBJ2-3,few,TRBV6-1,CASGAGSGTTDTQYF,TGTGCCAGCGGCGCAGGTAGCGGGACTACAGATACGCAGTATTTT
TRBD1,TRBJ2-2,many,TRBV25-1,CASSAGGDTGELFF,TGTGCCAGCAGTGCAGGGGGTGATACCGGGGAGCTGTTTTTT
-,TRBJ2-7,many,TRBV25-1,CASSEIREQYF,TGTGCCAGCAGTGAAATCCGGGAGCAGTACTTC
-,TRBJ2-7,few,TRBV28,CASSLEALGFHEQYF,TGTGCCAGCAGTTTAGAGGCTCTAGGGTTCCACGAGCAGTACTTC
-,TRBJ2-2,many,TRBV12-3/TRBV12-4,CASSLGTNTGELFF,TGTGCCAGCAGTTTAGGGACGAACACCGGGGAGCTGTTTTTT
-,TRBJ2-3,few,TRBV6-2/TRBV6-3,CASRSDTQYF,TGTGCCAGCAGGTCAGATACGCAGTATTTT